Shown below are 5 T cell receptor beta chains from a single sample sequenced in a study of blood T cell repertoires in COVID-19. TCRdb's copy holds only in-frame clones and misses some; the assay was immunoSEQ multiplex PCR. The table shows approximately 160,000 clones, with about 88% occurring only once. Sequenced material: peripheral blood. The receptors originated from a man in his sixties with COVID-19, enrolled during active disease.

The gene calls are TRBV10-3 and TRBJ2-7, with a tentative D call TRBD1 (6 bases). The CDR3 sequence is 14 residues long. V was trimmed by 3 bases and J by 3 bases, leaving 12 bases between them. The germline CDR1 and CDR2 sequences are ENHRY and SYGVKD. Here the CDR3 reads CAISERGTNYEQYF. The CDR3, as DNA: TGTGCCATCAGTGAAAGGGGGACAAACTACGAGCAGTACTTC.

This clone was detected many times. The chain is built from TRBV2 and TRBJ2-7; D possibly corresponds to TRBD2 (5 bases). CDR1 and CDR2 (germline): SNHLY, FYNNEI. Trimming left V 4 bases short and J 7 bases short, with 14 bases between. This CDR3 comprises 13 residues. CDR3 sequence reads: CASSGVSRGEQYF. The CDR3 nucleotides are TGTGCCAGCAGTGGGGTCTCACGGGGTGAGCAGTACTTC. Full variable domain (missing parts from reference TRBV2 and TRBJ2-7): EPEVTQTPSHQVTQMGQEVILRCVPISNHLYFYWYRQILGQKVEFLVSFYNNEISEKSEIFDDQFSVERPDGSNFTLKIRSTKLEDSAMYFCASSGVSRGEQYFGPGTRLTVT.

This chain uses TRBV6-5 with TRBJ1-2, with a tentative D call TRBD1 (5 bases). CDR1 is MNHEY, CDR2 SVGAGI, per germline. This CDR3 contains 13 residues. The V end lost 7 bases, the J end lost 4 bases, and 13 bases lay between the germline ends. This CDR3 is CASNDGGAYGYTF. Written as DNA, the CDR3 is TGTGCCAGCAACGACGGGGGTGCCTATGGCTACACCTTC.

The V call is TRBV6-1, the J call TRBJ1-6; D unresolved. From germline, CDR1 is MNHNS and CDR2 SASEGT. V was pared by 0 bases and J by 10 bases, with 10 bases between. The CDR3 consists of 14 residues. This chain's CDR3 is CASSEALLISPLHF. The CDR3 DNA follows: TGTGCCAGCAGTGAAGCCCTGCTAATCTCACCCCTCCACTTT.

This chain uses TRBV28 with TRBJ1-1; weak D call: TRBD1 (6 bases). The CDR3 is made up of 14 amino acids. CDR1 is MDHEN and CDR2 is SYDVKM in the germline V gene. With 4 bases removed from V and 3 bases from J, the gap between germline ends came to 12 bases. The CDR3 nucleotides are TGTGCCAGCAGTTCCGGACAGACCCACACTGAAGCTTTCTTT. Its protein is CASSSGQTHTEAFF.